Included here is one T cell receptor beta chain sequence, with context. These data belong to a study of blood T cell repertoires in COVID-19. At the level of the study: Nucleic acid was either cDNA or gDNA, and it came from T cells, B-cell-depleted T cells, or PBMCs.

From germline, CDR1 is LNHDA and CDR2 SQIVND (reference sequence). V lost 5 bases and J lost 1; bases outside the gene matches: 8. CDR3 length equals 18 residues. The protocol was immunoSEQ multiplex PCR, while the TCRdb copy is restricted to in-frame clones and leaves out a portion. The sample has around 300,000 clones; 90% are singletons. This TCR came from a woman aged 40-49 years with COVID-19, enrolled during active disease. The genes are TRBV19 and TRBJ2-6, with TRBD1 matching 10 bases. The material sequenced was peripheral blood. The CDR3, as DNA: TGTGCCAGTAGTTTACAGACAGGGGGCGCTTCTGGGGCCAACGTCCTGACTTTC. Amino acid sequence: CASSLQTGGASGANVLTF.